This TCR beta chain derives from a study of blood T cell repertoires in COVID-19. Across the study: The analysed material was cDNA or gDNA that came from T cells, B-cell-depleted T cells, or PBMCs.

The repertoire was sequenced with immunoSEQ multiplex PCR; TCRdb's copy has only in-frame clones and lacks some. Of over 130,000 clones in the sample, roughly 84% were seen once. This CDR3 spans 16 amino acids. In germline, CDR1 is SGHNT, CDR2 YYREEE (reference sequence). The ends lost 4 bases at V and 4 bases at J; junction bases unmatched: 10. The clonotype originates from a man aged 70-80 years with acute or convalescent COVID-19. V and J are TRBV5-4 and TRBJ2-5; 10 bases are a match to TRBD1. Material: peripheral blood. This CDR3 is CASSPSGTGVRETQYF. DNA of the CDR3: TGTGCCAGCAGCCCTAGTGGGACAGGGGTCCGAGAGACCCAGTACTTC.